The sequence of this TCR beta chain was determined in a study of CD8+CD57+ T cells in acquired aplastic anemia. Across the study: Sorted CD4+ and CD8+ cells gave a mean 3.2 ug DNA, range about 0.19 to 27.4 ug.

Findings of the study overall: Overlap between patients and controls comprised 25 to 30 CD8+ CDR3 sequences.

This clonotype was seen only once. Its antigen is currently unknown. The CDR3 contains 12 residues. Per germline, CDR1 SQVTM and CDR2 ANQGSEA. Germline trimming cut 4 bases from V and 4 bases from J; bases unmatched to any gene: 2. Both TCR beta VDJ combination and CDR3 sequence profiling were carried out. Genomic DNA was the template for this profiling. In TCRdb, the reads were re-called with MiXCR into one record per CDR3 protein. The sample consists of roughly 51,000 distinct CDR3 sequences, around 72% of them appearing once. The chain recombines TRBV29-1 with TRBJ2-5, with TRBD2 matching 8 bases. The sequence was obtained from a human donor in good health, serving as a control. Source material: sorted CD4+, CD8+, or CD8+CD57+ T cells (not recorded which) from PBMCs. In DNA form, the CDR3 reads TGCAGCGTTGTTCGGGGGGGAGAGACCCAGTACTTC. It is translated as CSVVRGGETQYF.